This paragraph reports one T cell receptor (beta chain). The antigen remains unidentified. This specimen belongs to a study of cytomegalovirus exposure and HLA in healthy donors. Study-level information: Later analysis reported that the approximately 120 validation repertoires shared the platform of the approximately 670 first-cohort repertoires.

Separation from the roughly 690-subject first cohort characterized the roughly 120-subject validation cohort, to which the donors belonged. CDR3 length equals 13 residues. Deletions cut 6 bases from V and 10 bases from J, with 16 bases between. Germline V lookup: CDR1 SGHDN, CDR2 FVKESK. Broader study findings: Later, an analysis found that TCR clusters from the first cohort tended to co-occur in the roughly 120 validation repertoires.

Data came from immunoSEQ multiplex PCR; TCRdb stores just in-frame clones and leaves some out. This table holds 200,000 to 250,000 clones, 87% found once. The sequenced sample consisted of PBMCs. The J gene is TRBJ2-1, the V gene TRBV14; no clear D gene. The TCR originated in a young man in good health and CMV-seronegative. CDR3 amino acids: CASSQTRNSEQFF. For the CDR3, the DNA is TGTGCCAGCAGTCAAACCCGAAATAGCGAGCAGTTCTTC.